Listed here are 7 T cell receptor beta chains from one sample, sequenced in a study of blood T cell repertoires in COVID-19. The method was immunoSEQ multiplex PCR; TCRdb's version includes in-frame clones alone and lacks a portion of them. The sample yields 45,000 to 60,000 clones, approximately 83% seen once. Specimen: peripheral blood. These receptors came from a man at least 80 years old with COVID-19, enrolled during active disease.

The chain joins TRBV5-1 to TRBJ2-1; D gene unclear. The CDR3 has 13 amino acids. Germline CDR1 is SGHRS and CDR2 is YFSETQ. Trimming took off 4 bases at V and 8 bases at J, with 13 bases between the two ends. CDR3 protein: CASSVVGGDEQFF. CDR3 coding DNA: TGCGCCAGCAGCGTTGTAGGCGGCGATGAGCAGTTCTTC.

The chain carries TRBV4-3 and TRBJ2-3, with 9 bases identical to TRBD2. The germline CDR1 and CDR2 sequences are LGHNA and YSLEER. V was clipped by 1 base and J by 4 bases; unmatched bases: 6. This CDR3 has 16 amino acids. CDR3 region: CASSQGASGVADTQYF. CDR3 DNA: TGCGCCAGCAGCCAAGGGGCTAGCGGGGTTGCAGATACGCAGTATTTT.

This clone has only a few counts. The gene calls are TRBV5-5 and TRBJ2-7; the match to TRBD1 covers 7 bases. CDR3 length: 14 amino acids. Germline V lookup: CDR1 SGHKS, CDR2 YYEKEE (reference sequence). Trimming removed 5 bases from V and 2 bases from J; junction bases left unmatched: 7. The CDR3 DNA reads TGTGCCAGCAGTCACACGACAGGGCCCTACGAGCAGTACGTC. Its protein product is CASSHTTGPYEQYV.

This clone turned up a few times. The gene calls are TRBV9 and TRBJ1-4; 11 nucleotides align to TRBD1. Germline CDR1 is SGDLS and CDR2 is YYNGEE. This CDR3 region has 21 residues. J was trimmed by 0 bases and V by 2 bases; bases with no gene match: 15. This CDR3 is CASSVSPGGTGGGPTNEKLFF. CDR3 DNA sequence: TGTGCCAGCAGCGTCAGCCCCGGGGGGACAGGGGGAGGACCAACTAATGAAAAACTGTTTTTT.

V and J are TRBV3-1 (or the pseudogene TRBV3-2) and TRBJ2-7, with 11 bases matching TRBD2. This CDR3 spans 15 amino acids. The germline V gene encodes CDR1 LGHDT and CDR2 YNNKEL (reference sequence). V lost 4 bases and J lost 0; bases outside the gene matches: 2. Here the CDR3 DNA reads TGTGCCAGCAGCCCGGGGACTAGCGGCTCCTACGAGCAGTACTTC. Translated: CASSPGTSGSYEQYF.

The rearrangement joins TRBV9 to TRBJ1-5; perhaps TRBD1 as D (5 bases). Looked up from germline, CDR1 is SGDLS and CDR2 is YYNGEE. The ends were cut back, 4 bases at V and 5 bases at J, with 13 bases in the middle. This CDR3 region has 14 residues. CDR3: CASSPNTGDQPQHF. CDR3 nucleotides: TGTGCCAGCAGCCCCAATACAGGCGATCAGCCCCAGCATTTT.

The CDR3 DNA reads as TGTGCCAGCAGAGAGTCGGGGAGGGGAGAAAAACTGTTTTTT. Its protein product is CASRESGRGEKLFF. This chain links TRBV5-4 with TRBJ1-4, with a weak D call TRBD1 (5 bases). This CDR3 is 14 amino acids long. CDR1 is SGHNT, CDR2 YYREEE, per germline (reference sequence). The V gene lost 5 bases and the J gene lost 8 bases, with 16 bases spanning the gap.